This T cell receptor (beta chain) was recorded in a study of blood T cell repertoires in COVID-19. Study overall: The samples span acute and convalescent COVID-19 from the United States, Italy and Spain. Sources were T cells, B-cell-depleted T cells, or PBMCs; the material itself was cDNA or gDNA.

Per the study methods: By means of reference gene primer amplification, nucleated cell counts were estimated. The protocol was immunoSEQ multiplex PCR, while the TCRdb copy is restricted to in-frame clones and leaves out a portion. The V and J calls and the clone size are those of that table, but D and trimming were determined from the DNA. The repertoire has 90,000 to 150,000 clones, 70% to 80% of them found once; the top ten carry 7.9%. A word on this clone: This sequence may be a read error, since a much larger clone differs from it by one base.

With 2 bases removed from V and 0 bases from J, the gap between germline ends came to 6 bases. Germline CDR1 and CDR2: SGHNT and YYREEE (reference sequence). The CDR3 consists of 13 residues. Sequencing input: peripheral blood. The TCR was taken from a human donor in a cohort sampled during active COVID-19. The gene calls are TRBV5-4 and TRBJ2-7, with D tentatively TRBD2 (5 bases). CDR3 nucleotide sequence: TGTGCCAGCAGCTTCGGGGACTCCTACGAGCAGTACTTC. Encoded protein: CASSFGDSYEQYF. The variable domain in full, completed from reference TRBV5-4 and TRBJ2-7, reads ETGVTQSPTHLIKTRGQQVTLRCSSQSGHNTVSWYQQALGQGPQFIFQYYREEENGRGNFPPRFSGLQFPNYSSELNVNALELDDSALYLCASSFGDSYEQYFGPGTRLTVT.